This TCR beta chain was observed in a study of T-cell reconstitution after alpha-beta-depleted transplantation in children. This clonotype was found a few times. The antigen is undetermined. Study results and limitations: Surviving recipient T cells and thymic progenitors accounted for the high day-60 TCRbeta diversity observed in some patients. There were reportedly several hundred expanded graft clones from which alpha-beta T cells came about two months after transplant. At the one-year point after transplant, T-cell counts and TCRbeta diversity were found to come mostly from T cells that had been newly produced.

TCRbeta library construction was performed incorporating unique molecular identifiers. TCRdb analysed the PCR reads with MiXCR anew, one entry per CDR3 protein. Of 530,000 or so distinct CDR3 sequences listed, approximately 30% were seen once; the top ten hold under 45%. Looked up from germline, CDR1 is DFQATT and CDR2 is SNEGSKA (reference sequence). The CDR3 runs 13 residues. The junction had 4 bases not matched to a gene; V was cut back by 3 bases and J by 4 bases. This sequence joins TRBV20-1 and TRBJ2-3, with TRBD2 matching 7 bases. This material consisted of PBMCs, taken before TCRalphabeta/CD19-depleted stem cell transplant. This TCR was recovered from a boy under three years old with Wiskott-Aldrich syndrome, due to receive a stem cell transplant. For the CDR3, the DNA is TGCAGTGCTAGCGGGAGGATCGCAGATACGCAGTATTTT. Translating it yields CSASGRIADTQYF.